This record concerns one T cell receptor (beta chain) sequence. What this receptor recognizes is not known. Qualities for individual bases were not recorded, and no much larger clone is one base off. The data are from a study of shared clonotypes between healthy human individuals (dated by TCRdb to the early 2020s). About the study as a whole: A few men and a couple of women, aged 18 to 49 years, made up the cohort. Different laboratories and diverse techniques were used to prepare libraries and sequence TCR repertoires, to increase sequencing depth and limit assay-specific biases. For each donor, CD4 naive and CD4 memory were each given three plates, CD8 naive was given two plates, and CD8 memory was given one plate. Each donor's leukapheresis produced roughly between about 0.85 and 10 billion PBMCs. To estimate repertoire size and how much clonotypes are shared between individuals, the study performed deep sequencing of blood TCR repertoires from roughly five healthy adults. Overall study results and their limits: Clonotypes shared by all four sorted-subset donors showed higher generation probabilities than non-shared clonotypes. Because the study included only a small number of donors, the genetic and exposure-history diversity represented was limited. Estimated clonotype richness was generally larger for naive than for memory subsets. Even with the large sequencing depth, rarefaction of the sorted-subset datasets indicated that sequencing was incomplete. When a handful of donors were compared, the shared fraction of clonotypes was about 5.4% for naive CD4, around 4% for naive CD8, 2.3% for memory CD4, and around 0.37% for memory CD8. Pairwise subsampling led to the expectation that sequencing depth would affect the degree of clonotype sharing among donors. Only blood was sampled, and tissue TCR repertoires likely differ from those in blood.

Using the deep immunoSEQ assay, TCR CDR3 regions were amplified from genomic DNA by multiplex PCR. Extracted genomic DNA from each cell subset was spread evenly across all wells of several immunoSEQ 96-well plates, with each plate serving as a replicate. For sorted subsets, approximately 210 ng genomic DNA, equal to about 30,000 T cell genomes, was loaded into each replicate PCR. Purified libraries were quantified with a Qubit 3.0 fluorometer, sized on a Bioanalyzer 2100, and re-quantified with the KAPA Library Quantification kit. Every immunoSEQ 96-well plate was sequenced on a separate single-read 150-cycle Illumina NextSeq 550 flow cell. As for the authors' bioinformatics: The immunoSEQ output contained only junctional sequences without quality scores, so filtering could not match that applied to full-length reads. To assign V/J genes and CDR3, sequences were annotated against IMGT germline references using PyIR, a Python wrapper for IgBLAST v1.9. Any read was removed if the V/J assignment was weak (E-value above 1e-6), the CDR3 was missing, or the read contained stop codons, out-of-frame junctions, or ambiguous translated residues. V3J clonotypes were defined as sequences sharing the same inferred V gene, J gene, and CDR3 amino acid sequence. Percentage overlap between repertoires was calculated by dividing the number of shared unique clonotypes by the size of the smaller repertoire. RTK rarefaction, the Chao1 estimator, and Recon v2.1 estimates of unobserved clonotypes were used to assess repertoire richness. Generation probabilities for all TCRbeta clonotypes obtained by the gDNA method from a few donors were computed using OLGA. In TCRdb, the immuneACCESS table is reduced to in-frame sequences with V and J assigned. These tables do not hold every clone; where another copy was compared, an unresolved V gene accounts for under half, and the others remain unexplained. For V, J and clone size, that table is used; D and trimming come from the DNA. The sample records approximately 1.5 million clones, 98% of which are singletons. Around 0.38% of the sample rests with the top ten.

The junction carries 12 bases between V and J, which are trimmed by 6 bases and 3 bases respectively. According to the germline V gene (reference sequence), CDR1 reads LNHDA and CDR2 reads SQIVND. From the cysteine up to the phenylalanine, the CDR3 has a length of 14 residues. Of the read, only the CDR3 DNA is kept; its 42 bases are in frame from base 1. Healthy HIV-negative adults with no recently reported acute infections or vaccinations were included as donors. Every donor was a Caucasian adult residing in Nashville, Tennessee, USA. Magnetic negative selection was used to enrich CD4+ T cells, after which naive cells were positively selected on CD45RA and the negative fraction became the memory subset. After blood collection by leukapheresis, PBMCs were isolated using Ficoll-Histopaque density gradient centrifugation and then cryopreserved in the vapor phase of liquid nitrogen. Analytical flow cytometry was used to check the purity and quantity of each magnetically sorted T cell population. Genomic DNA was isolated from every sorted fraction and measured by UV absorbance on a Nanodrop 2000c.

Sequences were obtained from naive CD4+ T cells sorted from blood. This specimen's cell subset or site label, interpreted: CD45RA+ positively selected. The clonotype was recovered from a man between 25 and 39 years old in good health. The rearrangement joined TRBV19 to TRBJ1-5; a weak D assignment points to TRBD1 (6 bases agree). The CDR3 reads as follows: CASRGNRDNQPQHF. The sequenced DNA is TGTGCCAGTAGGGGAAACAGGGACAATCAGCCCCAGCATTTT.